This TCR beta chain was found in a study of blood T cell repertoires in COVID-19. Study-wide context: Samples taken during acute and convalescent COVID-19 were collected in the United States, Italy and Spain. Sources were T cells, B-cell-depleted T cells, or PBMCs; the material itself was cDNA or gDNA.

With 7 bases removed from V and 3 bases from J, the gap between germline ends came to 19 bases. The CDR3 covers 16 residues. CDR1 is MDHEN, CDR2 SYDVKM, per germline. Seattle enrolled patients during active infection and tracked them longitudinally. Authors' data handling: Estimated nucleated cell counts came from reference gene primer amplification. Measured with immunoSEQ multiplex PCR; TCRdb has only the in-frame clones, and not every one. V and J calls and clone size are given by that table; D and trimming were obtained from the DNA. The table has about 250,000 clones, 80% to 95% seen once. The TCR comes from a man under 40 with COVID-19, enrolled during active disease. This chain links TRBV28 with TRBJ1-5; D may be TRBD1 (6 bases). Sequencing used peripheral blood. Written as DNA, the CDR3 is TGTGCCAGCACCAAAAAGCGGTGGACAGACAATCAGCCCCAGCATTTT. Encoded protein: CASTKKRWTDNQPQHF.